Shown below are 13 T cell receptor beta chains from a single sample sequenced in a study of control samples from healthy donors and cancer patients. Sequencing used immunoSEQ multiplex PCR; TCRdb keeps in-frame clones, though not all of them. The sample has 50,000 or so clones; around 90% are singletons. Sequencing was performed on blood. The receptor set was obtained from a man aged 50-60 years in good health.

The chain recombines TRBV7-8 with TRBJ2-7, with 8 nucleotides matching TRBD1. Germline CDR1 and CDR2: SGHVS and FQNEAQ. The CDR3 has 11 residues. With V trimmed by 9 bases and J by 4 bases, 2 bases remained unmatched. The CDR3 protein is CASTGGYEQYF. Written as DNA, the CDR3 is TGTGCCAGTACAGGGGGATACGAGCAGTACTTC.

The chain recombines TRBV7-9 with TRBJ2-1; a weak D match, TRBD1 (5 bases). Trimming removed 3 bases at V and 1 base at J, with 16 bases between. Germline CDR1 SEHNR, CDR2 FQNEAQ (reference sequence). The CDR3 consists of 17 residues. CDR3 in amino acids: CASSFPRGVDSYNEQFF. For the CDR3, the DNA is TGTGCCAGCAGCTTTCCTAGGGGTGTGGATTCCTACAATGAGCAGTTCTTC.

This clone was recorded once. The CDR3: CASSPLFPGTQISGANVLTF. The CDR3 bases are TGTGCCAGCAGCCCTCTATTCCCCGGGACGCAAATCTCTGGGGCCAACGTCCTGACTTTC. The chain uses TRBV11-3 and TRBJ2-6, with D possibly called TRBD1 or TRBD2 (5 bases each). Trimming pared 5 bases from V and 0 bases from J, leaving 23 bases between. CDR1 and CDR2 (germline): SGHNT, YENEEA. This CDR3 comprises 20 residues.

The chain uses TRBV29-1 and TRBJ2-3; D unresolved. V shed 3 bases and J shed 2 bases, with 18 bases lying between them. Germline CDR1 SQVTM, CDR2 ANQGSEA. The CDR3 length is 16 residues. CDR3 residues: CSVEGVVNDPTDTQYF. The CDR3 coding sequence is TGCAGCGTTGAGGGTGTAGTGAACGACCCCACAGATACGCAGTATTTT.

V gene TRBV28 combines with J gene TRBJ2-7, with 10 positions matching TRBD2. CDR3 length: 15 amino acids. CDR1 MDHEN and CDR2 SYDVKM come from the germline V gene. J lost 4 bases, V lost 5 bases, and 8 bases had no gene match. The CDR3 loop is CASSEGLANYYEQYF. The CDR3 DNA sequence: TGTGCCAGCAGTGAGGGACTAGCGAACTATTACGAGCAGTACTTC.

The genes are TRBV28 and TRBJ2-1, with D uncertain. The length of the CDR3 is 11 residues. Germline CDR1 MDHEN, CDR2 SYDVKM. The CDR3 DNA follows: TGTTCGATAGGGCTGTACAATGAGCAGTTCTTC. Its protein product is CSIGLYNEQFF.

The CDR3 spells CASSFDGTDTQYF. CDR3 nucleotide sequence: TGTGCCAGCAGCTTCGACGGCACAGATACGCAGTATTTT. This chain connects TRBV7-9 to TRBJ2-3; D gene ambiguous. V was clipped by 3 bases and J by 1 base, with 5 bases between them. The CDR3 sequence is 13 residues long. Looked up from germline, CDR1 is SEHNR and CDR2 is FQNEAQ (reference sequence).

This chain joins TRBV5-6 and TRBJ2-7; TRBD2 agrees at 10 bases. V trimming: 0 bases; J trimming: 5 bases; junction bases outside the gene matches: 5. The CDR3 totals 15 residues. Germline V lookup: CDR1 SGHDT, CDR2 YYEEEE. CDR3 bases: TGTGCCAGCAGCTTGGCTCTAGCGGGAGTCAACGAGCAGTACTTC. This translates into CASSLALAGVNEQYF.

This clone was picked up a small number of times. The genes are TRBV11-3 and TRBJ2-3; D gene ambiguous. Germline V gene lookup returns CDR1 SGHNT and CDR2 YENEEA. Trimming cost V 2 bases and J 4 bases, with 4 bases left between them. This CDR3 comprises 12 residues. In nucleotides, the CDR3 is TGTGCCAGCAGCTTATTAGCAGATACGCAGTATTTT. Amino acids: CASSLLADTQYF.

This chain connects TRBV10-3 to TRBJ1-1, with TRBD1 matching over 7 bases. Trimming removed 4 bases from V and 6 bases from J; junction bases left unmatched: 11. The CDR3 consists of 15 residues. Germline V gives CDR1 ENHRY, CDR2 SYGVKD. The DNA of the CDR3 is TGTGCCATCAGTGGGGTGGGAGGGGGCAGCGCTGAAGCTTTCTTT. Protein: CAISGVGGGSAEAFF.

This chain joins TRBV2 and TRBJ2-5, with 7 bases aligning to TRBD2. In germline, CDR1 is SNHLY, CDR2 FYNNEI. This CDR3 comprises 15 residues. After removal of 4 bases from V and 5 bases from J, the junction contained 10 bases not matched to a gene. The CDR3 coding sequence is TGTGCCAGCAGTGGAACTTTGGTGGGAGGGGAGACCCAGTACTTC. Translation gives CASSGTLVGGETQYF.

This clone is a singleton in its sample. The chain uses TRBV6-6 and TRBJ2-3, with D hard to call. The CDR3 is made up of 14 amino acids. Germline CDR1 is MNHNY and CDR2 is SVGAGI (reference sequence). The germline V and J ends were trimmed by 2 bases and 4 bases, with 10 bases remaining between them. The CDR3 DNA is TGTGCCAGCAGTTACGGAACTACCCCAGATACGCAGTATTTT. This codes for CASSYGTTPDTQYF.

The V and J genes are TRBV4-3 and TRBJ2-7, with D perhaps matching TRBD1 (5 bases). Trimming removed 0 bases from V and 4 bases from J, with 10 bases in between. The germline gives CDR1 LGHNA, CDR2 YSLEER. CDR3 length equals 14 residues. DNA for the CDR3: TGCGCCAGCAGCCAAGATCTGGGGCCGTACGAGCAGTACTTC. Protein: CASSQDLGPYEQYF.